These T cell receptor beta chains were read from a single sample in a study of lymphopenia after photon versus proton radiotherapy. The repertoire was sequenced with immunoSEQ multiplex PCR; TCRdb's copy has only in-frame clones and lacks some. The table records 68,000 or so clones, roughly 88% of them present only once. The material was peripheral blood, obtained from a patient treated with photon-based radiotherapy. The receptor set was obtained from an older woman with pancreatic cancer. The CDR3 runs from the conserved cysteine through the conserved F or W. A D gene is named only where the DNA matches it firmly. Part of the rows lack a size; the others show once, few, many or a class for expanded clones.

J gene: TRBJ1-5
D gene: .
V gene: TRBV10-3
clone size: .
CDR3 DNA: TGTGCCATCAGTGAAGTCAATCAGCCCCAGCATTTT
CDR3 protein: CAISEVNQPQHF

J gene: TRBJ2-2
D gene: .
V gene: TRBV10-2
clone size: .
CDR3 DNA: TGCGCCAGCAGCATCGGGGGCTCCGGGGAGCTGTTTTTT
CDR3 protein: CASSIGGSGELFF

J gene: TRBJ2-3
D gene: TRBD2
V gene: TRBV9
clone size: .
CDR3 DNA: TGTGCCAGCAGCTACACTAGCGGGACAGGCCCTTCGGCGCAGTATTTT
CDR3 protein: CASSYTSGTGPSAQYF

J gene: TRBJ2-5
D gene: .
V gene: TRBV5-4
clone size: .
CDR3 DNA: TGTGCCAGCAGCTTGAAGACAGAGTACCAAGAGACCCAGTACTTC
CDR3 protein: CASSLKTEYQETQYF

J gene: TRBJ2-7
D gene: .
V gene: TRBV30
clone size: .
CDR3 DNA: TGTGCCTGGAGTTGGAAGGGACCTTCCTACGAGCAGTACTTC
CDR3 protein: CAWSWKGPSYEQYF

J gene: TRBJ1-4
D gene: TRBD1
V gene: TRBV19
clone size: .
CDR3 DNA: TGTGCCAGTAGTCCCCGACAGGGAACTAATGAAAAACTGTTTTTT
CDR3 protein: CASSPRQGTNEKLFF

J gene: TRBJ1-1
D gene: .
V gene: TRBV20-1
clone size: few
CDR3 DNA: TGCAGTGCTAGAGGGTACACTGAAGCTTTCTTT
CDR3 protein: CSARGYTEAFF

J gene: TRBJ1-1
D gene: .
V gene: TRBV18
clone size: .
CDR3 DNA: TGTGCCAGCTCACGGGGAGGGCCGAATACTGAAGCTTTCTTT
CDR3 protein: CASSRGGPNTEAFF

J gene: TRBJ2-7
D gene: .
V gene: TRBV19
clone size: few
CDR3 DNA: TGTGCCAGTAGTTTTGGGACAACCACCAGCGAGCAGTACTTC
CDR3 protein: CASSFGTTTSEQYF

J gene: TRBJ2-5
D gene: TRBD2
V gene: TRBV4-2
clone size: .
CDR3 DNA: TGTGCCAGCAGCCAAGCCGTAGCGGGAGGGGGGGAGACCCAGTACTTC
CDR3 protein: CASSQAVAGGGETQYF

J gene: TRBJ2-4
D gene: .
V gene: TRBV27
clone size: .
CDR3 DNA: TGTGCCAGCAGTCCCCGACAGACCCTAGCCAAAAACATTCAGTACTTC
CDR3 protein: CASSPRQTLAKNIQYF

J gene: TRBJ2-3
D gene: .
V gene: TRBV5-1
clone size: .
CDR3 DNA: TGCGCCAGCAGCTTGGAGGGGTTTGGCACAGATACGCAGTATTTT
CDR3 protein: CASSLEGFGTDTQYF

J gene: TRBJ1-1
D gene: TRBD1
V gene: TRBV29-1
clone size: .
CDR3 DNA: TGCAGCGTCAAACCTGACAGGGCTAACACTGAAGCTTTCTTT
CDR3 protein: CSVKPDRANTEAFF

J gene: TRBJ1-4
D gene: TRBD1
V gene: TRBV5-4
clone size: .
CDR3 DNA: TGTGCCAGCAGCTTGGAGAAAGGGGGCGGTTCAGGTGAAAAACTGTTTTTT
CDR3 protein: CASSLEKGGGSGEKLFF

J gene: TRBJ2-3
D gene: .
V gene: TRBV9
clone size: .
CDR3 DNA: TGTGCCAGCAGCGATGGGCTAGCACATACGCAGTATTTT
CDR3 protein: CASSDGLAHTQYF

J gene: TRBJ2-7
D gene: TRBD2
V gene: TRBV7-9
clone size: once
CDR3 DNA: TGTGCCAGCGCAACCCTAGCGGGAGGGCCGAACGAGCAGTACTTC
CDR3 protein: CASATLAGGPNEQYF

J gene: TRBJ2-7
D gene: TRBD1
V gene: TRBV7-2
clone size: .
CDR3 DNA: TGTGCCAGCAGCACAGGACAGGGTGGCTACGAGCAGTACTTC
CDR3 protein: CASSTGQGGYEQYF

J gene: TRBJ2-7
D gene: .
V gene: TRBV11-2
clone size: .
CDR3 DNA: TGTGCCAGCAGCTTAGCCCTAGGCTACTCCTACGAGCAGTACTTC
CDR3 protein: CASSLALGYSYEQYF

J gene: TRBJ1-3
D gene: .
V gene: TRBV18
clone size: .
CDR3 DNA: TGTGCCAGCTCACCCGACTCCACTGGGAACACCATATATTTT
CDR3 protein: CASSPDSTGNTIYF

J gene: TRBJ1-5
D gene: .
V gene: TRBV11-2
clone size: .
CDR3 DNA: TGTGCCAGCAGCTTAGACAGGAATCAGCCCCAGCATTTT
CDR3 protein: CASSLDRNQPQHF

J gene: TRBJ2-7
D gene: TRBD2
V gene: TRBV5-1
clone size: .
CDR3 DNA: TGCGCCAGCAGCTTCCAAGGCGGGGGTTCTCTCTACGAGCAGTACTTC
CDR3 protein: CASSFQGGGSLYEQYF

J gene: TRBJ2-2
D gene: .
V gene: TRBV28
clone size: once
CDR3 DNA: TGTGCCAGCAGTCCCTTCGGTAGCGCAAACACCGGGGAGCTGTTTTTT
CDR3 protein: CASSPFGSANTGELFF

J gene: TRBJ2-2
D gene: TRBD2
V gene: TRBV6-5
clone size: few
CDR3 DNA: TGTGCCAGCAGTTTGACTAGCGGGAGGGCCGGGGAGCTGTTTTTT
CDR3 protein: CASSLTSGRAGELFF

J gene: TRBJ2-1
D gene: .
V gene: TRBV5-1
clone size: .
CDR3 DNA: TGCGCCAGCAGCTTCGGCCGGAACAATGAGCAGTTCTTC
CDR3 protein: CASSFGRNNEQFF

J gene: TRBJ1-1
D gene: .
V gene: TRBV9
clone size: few
CDR3 DNA: TGTGCCAGCAGCTCAAAAGTTGACGGAATGAACACTGAAGCTTTCTTT
CDR3 protein: CASSSKVDGMNTEAFF

J gene: TRBJ2-3
D gene: TRBD1
V gene: TRBV18
clone size: .
CDR3 DNA: TGTGCCAGCTCACCAGGGACAGTACTTAGCACAGATACGCAGTATTTT
CDR3 protein: CASSPGTVLSTDTQYF

J gene: TRBJ2-1
D gene: TRBD2
V gene: TRBV7-2
clone size: .
CDR3 DNA: TGTGCCAGCAGCTTAGGTCCTAGCGGATACAATGAGCAGTTCTTC
CDR3 protein: CASSLGPSGYNEQFF

J gene: TRBJ2-1
D gene: .
V gene: TRBV6-1
clone size: .
CDR3 DNA: TGTGCCAGCAGTGGGGTCGGGGGGCCTGGATACAATGAGCAGTTCTTC
CDR3 protein: CASSGVGGPGYNEQFF

J gene: TRBJ2-7
D gene: TRBD2
V gene: TRBV4-2
clone size: .
CDR3 DNA: TGTGCCAGCAGCCAAGATAGGGAGGGATCCTACGAGCAGTACTTC
CDR3 protein: CASSQDREGSYEQYF

J gene: TRBJ2-7
D gene: .
V gene: TRBV4-1
clone size: .
CDR3 DNA: TGCGCCAGCAGCCCTCAACAGGGCATCTACGAGCAGTACTTC
CDR3 protein: CASSPQQGIYEQYF

J gene: TRBJ1-5
D gene: TRBD1
V gene: TRBV28
clone size: .
CDR3 DNA: TGTGCCAGCAGTTTAACGCGACAGGGCCCGCCCCAGCATTTT
CDR3 protein: CASSLTRQGPPQHF

J gene: TRBJ2-1
D gene: TRBD1
V gene: TRBV5-4
clone size: .
CDR3 DNA: TGTGCCAGCGGACAACAGGGGGCAAGTTGGAATGAGCAGTTCTTC
CDR3 protein: CASGQQGASWNEQFF

J gene: TRBJ2-7
D gene: .
V gene: TRBV28
clone size: .
CDR3 DNA: TGTGCCAGCAGTTCACTCTCCTACGAGCAGTACTTC
CDR3 protein: CASSSLSYEQYF

J gene: TRBJ1-1
D gene: .
V gene: TRBV18
clone size: .
CDR3 DNA: TGTGCCAGCTCACCAGGAGCTTTGAACACTGAAGCTTTCTTT
CDR3 protein: CASSPGALNTEAFF

J gene: TRBJ1-2
D gene: .
V gene: TRBV7-9
clone size: .
CDR3 DNA: TGTGCCAGCAGCTCCCCACGGGGGGGGAGGGCAGACCACACCTTC
CDR3 protein: CASSSPRGGRADHTF

J gene: TRBJ2-4
D gene: .
V gene: TRBV4-1
clone size: .
CDR3 DNA: TGCGCCAGCAGCCACGGGGGAGCCAAAAACATTCAGTACTTC
CDR3 protein: CASSHGGAKNIQYF

J gene: TRBJ1-5
D gene: .
V gene: TRBV6-1
clone size: .
CDR3 DNA: TGTGCCAGCAAAAGGGGTAGCAATCAGCCCCAGCATTTT
CDR3 protein: CASKRGSNQPQHF

J gene: TRBJ2-3
D gene: .
V gene: TRBV5-1
clone size: .
CDR3 DNA: TGCGCCAGCAGCTACACAGATACGCAGTATTTT
CDR3 protein: CASSYTDTQYF

J gene: TRBJ2-1
D gene: .
V gene: TRBV9
clone size: .
CDR3 DNA: TGTGCCAGCAGCGTAGCAGGACTGCCACGCTCCTACAATGAGCAGTTCTTC
CDR3 protein: CASSVAGLPRSYNEQFF

J gene: TRBJ1-4
D gene: .
V gene: TRBV5-1
clone size: .
CDR3 DNA: TGCGCCAGCAGCTTTGACAGGTCACCTAATGAAAAACTGTTTTTT
CDR3 protein: CASSFDRSPNEKLFF

J gene: TRBJ2-3
D gene: .
V gene: TRBV18
clone size: .
CDR3 DNA: TGTGCCAGCTCACCAGTTGGCGGAAGCACAGATACGCAGTATTTT
CDR3 protein: CASSPVGGSTDTQYF

J gene: TRBJ2-7
D gene: .
V gene: TRBV5-1
clone size: .
CDR3 DNA: TGCGCCAGCAGCTCTGACGGGGGTAGCTCCTACGAGCAGTACTTC
CDR3 protein: CASSSDGGSSYEQYF

J gene: TRBJ2-7
D gene: TRBD2
V gene: TRBV5-1
clone size: .
CDR3 DNA: TGCGCCAGCAGCTTGGTAGGGGGCGGGACTAGCGGTTACGAGCAGTACTTC
CDR3 protein: CASSLVGGGTSGYEQYF

J gene: TRBJ2-1
D gene: TRBD2
V gene: TRBV5-4
clone size: .
CDR3 DNA: TGTGCCAGCAGCCCGGGGGGGCGGAACTACAATGAGCAGTTCTTC
CDR3 protein: CASSPGGRNYNEQFF